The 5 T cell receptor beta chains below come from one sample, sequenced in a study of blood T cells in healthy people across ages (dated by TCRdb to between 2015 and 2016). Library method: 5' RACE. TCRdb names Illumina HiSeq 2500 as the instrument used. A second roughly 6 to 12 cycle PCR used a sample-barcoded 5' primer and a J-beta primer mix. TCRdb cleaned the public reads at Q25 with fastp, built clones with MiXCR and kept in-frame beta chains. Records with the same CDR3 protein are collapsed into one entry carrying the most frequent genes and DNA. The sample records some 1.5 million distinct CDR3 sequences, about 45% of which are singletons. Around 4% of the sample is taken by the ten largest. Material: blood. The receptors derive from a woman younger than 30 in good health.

The CDR3 nucleotides read TGTGCCAGCAGCCACACTAGCGCAGATACGCAGTATTTT. Protein sequence: CASSHTSADTQYF. The chain has TRBV3-1 and TRBJ2-3, with 7 nucleotides matching TRBD2. Germline CDR1 reads LGHDT; CDR2 reads YNNKEL (reference sequence). With V trimmed by 3 bases and J by 4 bases, 1 base remained unmatched. CDR3 length: 13 residues.

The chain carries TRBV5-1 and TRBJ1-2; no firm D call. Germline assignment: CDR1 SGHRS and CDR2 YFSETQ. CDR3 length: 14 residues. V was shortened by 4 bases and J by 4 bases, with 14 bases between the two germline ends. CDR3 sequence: CASSLFPASYGYTF. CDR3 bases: TGCGCCAGCAGCCTCTTCCCGGCGAGCTATGGCTACACCTTC.

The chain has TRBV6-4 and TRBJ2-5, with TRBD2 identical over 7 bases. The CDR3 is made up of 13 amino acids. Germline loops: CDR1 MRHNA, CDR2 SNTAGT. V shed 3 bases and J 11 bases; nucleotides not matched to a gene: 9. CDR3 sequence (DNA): TGTGCCAGCAGTGAGCGGGAGTACAATGAGCAGTACTTC. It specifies CASSEREYNEQYF.

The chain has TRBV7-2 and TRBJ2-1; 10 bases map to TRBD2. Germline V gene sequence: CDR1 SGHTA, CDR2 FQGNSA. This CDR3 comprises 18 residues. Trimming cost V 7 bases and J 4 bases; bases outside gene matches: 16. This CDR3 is CASKTLAGALFRYNEQFF. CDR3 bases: TGTGCCAGCAAAACCCTAGCGGGGGCCCTATTTAGATACAATGAGCAGTTCTTC.

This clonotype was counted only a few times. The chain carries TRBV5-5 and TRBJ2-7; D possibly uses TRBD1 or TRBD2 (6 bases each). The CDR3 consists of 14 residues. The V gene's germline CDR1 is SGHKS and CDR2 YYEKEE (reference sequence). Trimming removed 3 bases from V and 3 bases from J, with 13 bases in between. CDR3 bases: TGTGCCAGCAGCTGGGACAAGGGAGGCTACGAGCAGTACTTC. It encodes CASSWDKGGYEQYF. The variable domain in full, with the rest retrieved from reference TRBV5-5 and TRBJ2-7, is DAGVTQSPTHLIKTRGQQVTLRCSPISGHKSVSWYQQVLGQGPQFIFQYYEKEERGRGNFPDRFSARQFPNYSSELNVNALLLGDSALYLCASSWDKGGYEQYFGPGTRLTVT.